Detailed here is one T cell receptor (beta chain). Its matching antigen is unknown. Some clones are missing from TCRdb's copy, which holds only in-frame ones; the method was immunoSEQ multiplex PCR. The sample lists approximately 97,000 clones, roughly nine tenths seen once, with around 6% in the top ten. The V gene's germline CDR1 is LNHDA and CDR2 SQIVND (reference sequence). The CDR3 runs to 13 residues. V trimming: 6 bases; J trimming: 5 bases; junction bases outside the gene matches: 6. This entry is derived from a study of OX40 agonist ivuxolimab in advanced cancers. Points from the study as a whole: Dosing at 0.1 to 3.0 mg/kg was accompanied by clonal expansion of CD4+ and CD8+ blood T cells by week 6. Compared with CD4+, CD8+ T cells on average had more expanded clones.

The material was CD4+ or CD8+ T cells sorted from blood, obtained in a trial of the OX40 agonist ivuxolimab. The V call is TRBV19, the J call TRBJ2-5; 7 nucleotides agree with TRBD2. The clonotype originates from an adult with an advanced solid tumor such as melanoma, head and neck, liver or kidney cancer. This chain's CDR3 is CASRGIGGETQYF. The CDR3 nucleotides read TGTGCCAGTAGAGGTATCGGGGGGGAGACCCAGTACTTC.